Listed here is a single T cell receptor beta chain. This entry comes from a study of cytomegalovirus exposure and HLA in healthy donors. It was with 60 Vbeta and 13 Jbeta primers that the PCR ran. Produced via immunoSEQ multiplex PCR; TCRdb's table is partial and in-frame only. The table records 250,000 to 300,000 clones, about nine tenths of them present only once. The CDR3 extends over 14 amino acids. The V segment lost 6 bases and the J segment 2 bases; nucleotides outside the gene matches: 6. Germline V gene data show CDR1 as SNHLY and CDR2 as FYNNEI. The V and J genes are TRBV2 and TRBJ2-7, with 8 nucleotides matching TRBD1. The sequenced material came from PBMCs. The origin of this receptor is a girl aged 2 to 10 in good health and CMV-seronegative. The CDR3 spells CASRETGEAYEQYF. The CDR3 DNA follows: TGTGCCAGCAGAGAGACAGGGGAAGCCTACGAGCAGTACTTC.